Listed below are T cell receptor beta chains from one sample, sequenced in a study of tumor and adjacent non-tumor tissue in lung cancer. TCRdb reanalysed the multiplex PCR reads using MiXCR and keeps one entry per CDR3 protein. The repertoire holds more than 70,000 distinct CDR3 sequences, with more than 60% as singletons. Sequences were obtained from lung tumor tissue. These receptors were obtained from a man in his 70s with non-small cell lung cancer. CDR3s include the opening cysteine and the closing phenylalanine or tryptophan. The D gene is left open where the match is weak. Clone size appears in some rows only: once, few, many, or a class for an expanded clone.

CDR3nt,CDR3aa,d_gene,v_gene,j_gene,abundance
TGTAGCAGCCGCCAGCGGACCGGGGACTATGGCTACACCTTC,CSSRQRTGDYGYTF,NA,TRBV7-9,TRBJ1-2,NA
TGTGCCAGCTCACCGGGACTGCTCTATGGCTACACCTTC,CASSPGLLYGYTF,NA,TRBV18,TRBJ1-2,few
TGCAGTGCTAGAGCTGGCGCCTGGGAGCAGTACTTC,CSARAGAWEQYF,NA,TRBV20-1,TRBJ2-7,few
TGCGCCAGCAGCACAAGGACAGCGTGGTTAGAGACCCAGTACTTC,CASSTRTAWLETQYF,NA,TRBV5-1,TRBJ2-5,NA
NA,CASSQMHTGYYCYTF,NA,TRBV4-1,TRBJ1-2,NA
TGCAGCGTTGACCCGGGCACAGATACGCAGTATTTT,CSVDPGTDTQYF,NA,TRBV29-1,TRBJ2-3,many
TGTGCCAGCAGTTCCTCGGTGGGCGTTCCGAAGGAACTGTTTTTT,CASSSSVGVPKELFF,NA,TRBV7-9,TRBJ1-4,NA
TGTGCCAGTAGCCAAAATGGTGGAAGTAATGAAAAACTGTTTTTT,CASSQNGGSNEKLFF,NA,TRBV16,TRBJ1-4,NA
TGCGCCAGCCGGGACGGAGCCTACGAGCAGTACTTC,CASRDGAYEQYF,NA,TRBV5-1,TRBJ2-7,NA
TGTGCCAACCACCACGGGCGGGGGGGATTCGAGACCCAGTACTTC,CANHHGRGGFETQYF,TRBD2,TRBV11-2,TRBJ2-5,NA
TGTGCCAACAGCGTCTCCGGGACTCCGGAGTTCTTC,CANSVSGTPEFF,NA,TRBV11-2,TRBJ2-1,NA
TGTGCCAGCAGTCCCCGGACTAGCGGGAGGCTCACGAGGTCCTACAATGAGCAGTTCTTC,CASSPRTSGRLTRSYNEQFF,TRBD2,TRBV25-1,TRBJ2-1,once
TGTGCCAGCAGCTCAGGCCCCGCCTGGACTAGCGGGAAGGAACAGTTCTTC,CASSSGPAWTSGKEQFF,TRBD2,TRBV11-3,TRBJ2-1,few
TGCGCCAGCAGCGGGCAGGGGGCCGCCGAGGAGCTGTTTTTT,CASSGQGAAEELFF,TRBD1,TRBV6-5,TRBJ2-2,NA
TGTGCCAACACCACGCTGGCAGGGCATCAGCCCCAGCATTTT,CANTTLAGHQPQHF,NA,TRBV28,TRBJ1-5,NA